These 6 T cell receptor beta chains originate from one sample sequenced in a study of shared clonotypes between healthy human individuals. CD45RO-negative CD8 cells positively selected for CCR7 made up the naive population, which excluded terminally differentiated effector memory CD45RA+ cells. Measured with immunoSEQ multiplex PCR; TCRdb has only the in-frame clones, and not every one. The sample carries about 800,000 clones, about 96% recorded once. The material sequenced was naive CD8+ T cells sorted from blood. The receptor set was obtained from a man aged 25-40 years in good health.

The rearrangement links TRBV11-3 to TRBJ2-5; 13 bases map to TRBD2. Germline CDR1 reads SGHNT; CDR2 reads YENEEA. The CDR3 is made up of 16 amino acids. Losses at the gene ends were 5 bases for V and 4 bases for J; bases not matched to a gene: 7. CDR3 sequence reads: CASSQRTSGSIETQYF. DNA for the CDR3: TGTGCCAGCAGCCAGAGGACTAGCGGGAGTATAGAGACCCAGTACTTC.

V and J are TRBV29-1 and TRBJ2-7; tentative D call: TRBD2 (6 bases). Trimming took off 3 bases at V and 4 bases at J, with 10 bases between the two ends. Germline CDR1 SQVTM, CDR2 ANQGSEA. This CDR3 is built from 12 residues. The CDR3 DNA sequence: TGCAGCGTTGACAGCGGGCCATACGAGCAGTACTTC. Translated, it gives CSVDSGPYEQYF.

The V and J genes are TRBV19 and TRBJ1-1; D not resolved. The germline V gene encodes CDR1 LNHDA and CDR2 SQIVND (reference sequence). V was shortened by 4 bases and J by 2 bases, with 5 bases between the two germline ends. This CDR3 comprises 12 residues. The CDR3 here is CASSRGNTEAFF. In DNA form, the CDR3 reads TGTGCCAGTAGTAGAGGAAACACTGAAGCTTTCTTT.

The J gene is TRBJ2-7, the V gene TRBV7-9; 8 nucleotides agree with TRBD2. V lost 5 bases, J lost 3 bases, and 9 bases stayed unmatched. Germline V CDR1 and CDR2: SEHNR, FQNEAQ (reference sequence). This CDR3 is built from 15 residues. As DNA, the CDR3 is TGTGCCAGCAGCAATCGTGAAGCGGGGGTCTACGAGCAGTACTTC. Translated: CASSNREAGVYEQYF.

For this clone: At one end, the junction sequence differs from germline, possibly due to a read error. The rearrangement joins TRBV27 to TRBJ2-1; 8 bases line up with TRBD1. The CDR3 length is 12 residues. CDR1 MNHEY and CDR2 SMNVEV come from the germline V gene (reference sequence). CDR3 protein: CASSLGGQGSVF. CDR3 DNA sequence: TGTGCCAGCAGTTTAGGAGGACAGGGCTCGGTCTTC.

The chain couples TRBV27 to TRBJ2-7, with 7 bases lining up with TRBD2. V trimming: 3 bases; J trimming: 3 bases; junction bases outside the gene matches: 8. Germline CDR1 MNHEY, CDR2 SMNVEV (reference sequence). This CDR3 has 15 residues. The CDR3 loop is CASSFGAAGRYEQYF. The CDR3 DNA sequence: TGTGCCAGCAGTTTTGGGGCAGCGGGACGCTACGAGCAGTACTTC.